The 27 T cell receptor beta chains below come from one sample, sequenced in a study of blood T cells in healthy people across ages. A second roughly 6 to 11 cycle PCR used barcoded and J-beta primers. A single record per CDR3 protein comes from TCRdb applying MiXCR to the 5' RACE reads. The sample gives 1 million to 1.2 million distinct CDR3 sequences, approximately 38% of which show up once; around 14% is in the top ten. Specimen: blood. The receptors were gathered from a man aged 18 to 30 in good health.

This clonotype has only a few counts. Here the CDR3 reads CASSEYINNEQFF. Written as DNA, the CDR3 is TGTGCCAGCAGTGAATATATCAACAATGAGCAGTTCTTC. The chain uses TRBV25-1 and TRBJ2-1, with D unresolved. The V end lost 0 bases, the J end lost 5 bases, and 5 bases lay between the germline ends. Germline V gene data show CDR1 as MGHDK and CDR2 as SYGVNS. The CDR3 covers 13 residues.

The CDR3 loop reads CASSGEGGELFF. The CDR3 DNA reads TGTGCCAGCAGCGGCGAGGGCGGGGAGCTGTTTTTT. The rearrangement joins TRBV12-3 or TRBV12-4 to TRBJ2-2; D may be TRBD2 (5 bases). This CDR3 contains 12 residues. V gave up 6 bases and J gave up 7 bases, with 9 bases separating them.

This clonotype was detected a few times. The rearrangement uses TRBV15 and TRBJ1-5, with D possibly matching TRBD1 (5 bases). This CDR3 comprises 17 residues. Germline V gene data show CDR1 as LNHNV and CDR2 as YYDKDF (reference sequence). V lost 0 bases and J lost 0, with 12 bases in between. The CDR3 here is CATSREQVGDSNQPQHF. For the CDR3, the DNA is TGTGCCACCAGCAGAGAACAGGTCGGAGATAGCAATCAGCCCCAGCATTTT.

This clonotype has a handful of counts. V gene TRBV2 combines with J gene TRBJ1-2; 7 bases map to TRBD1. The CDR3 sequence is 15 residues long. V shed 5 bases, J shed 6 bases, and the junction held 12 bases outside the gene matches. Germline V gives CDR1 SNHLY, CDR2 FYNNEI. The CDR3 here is CASSLDPGQLDGYTF. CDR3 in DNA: TGTGCCAGCAGTTTAGACCCGGGACAGCTTGATGGCTACACCTTC.

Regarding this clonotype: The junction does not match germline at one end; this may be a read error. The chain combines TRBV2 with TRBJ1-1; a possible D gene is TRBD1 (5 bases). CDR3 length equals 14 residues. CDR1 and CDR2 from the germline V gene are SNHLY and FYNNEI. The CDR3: CASTPEGVPTKAFF. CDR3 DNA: TGTGCCAGCACCCCCGAAGGGGTTCCCACTAAAGCTTTCTTT.

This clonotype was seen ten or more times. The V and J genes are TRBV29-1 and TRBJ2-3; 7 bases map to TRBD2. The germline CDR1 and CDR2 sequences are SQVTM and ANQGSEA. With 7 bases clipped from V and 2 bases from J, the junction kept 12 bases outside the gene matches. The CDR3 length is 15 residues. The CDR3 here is CSGGLSGEITDTQYF. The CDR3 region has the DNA TGCAGCGGTGGTCTAAGCGGGGAAATCACAGATACGCAGTATTTT.

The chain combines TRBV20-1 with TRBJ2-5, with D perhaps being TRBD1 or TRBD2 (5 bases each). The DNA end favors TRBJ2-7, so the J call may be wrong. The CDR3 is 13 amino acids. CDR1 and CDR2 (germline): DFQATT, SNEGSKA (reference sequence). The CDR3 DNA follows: TGCAGTGCTAGAGGGGGGTTCGACTACGAGCAGTACTTC. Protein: CSARGGFDYEQYF.

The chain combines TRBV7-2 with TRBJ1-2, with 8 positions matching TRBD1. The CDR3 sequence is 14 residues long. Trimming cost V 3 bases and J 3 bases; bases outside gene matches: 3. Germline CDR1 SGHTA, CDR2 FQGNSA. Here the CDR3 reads CASSFDRGHYGYTF. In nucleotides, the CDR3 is TGTGCCAGCAGCTTCGACAGGGGACACTATGGCTACACCTTC.

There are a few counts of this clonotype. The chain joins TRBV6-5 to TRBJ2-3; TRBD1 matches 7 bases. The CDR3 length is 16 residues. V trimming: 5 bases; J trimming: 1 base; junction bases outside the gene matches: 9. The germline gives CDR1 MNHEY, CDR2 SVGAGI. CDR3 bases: TGTGCCAGCAGTAGGGACAGTCGTGGGGGCACAGATACGCAGTATTTT. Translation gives CASSRDSRGGTDTQYF.

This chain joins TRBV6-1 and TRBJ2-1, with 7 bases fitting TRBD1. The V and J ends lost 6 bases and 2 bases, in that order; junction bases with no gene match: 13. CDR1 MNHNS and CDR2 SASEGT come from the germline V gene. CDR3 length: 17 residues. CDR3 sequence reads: CASRHLQGFKPYNEQFF. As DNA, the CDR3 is TGTGCCAGCAGACACTTACAGGGGTTTAAGCCCTACAATGAGCAGTTCTTC.

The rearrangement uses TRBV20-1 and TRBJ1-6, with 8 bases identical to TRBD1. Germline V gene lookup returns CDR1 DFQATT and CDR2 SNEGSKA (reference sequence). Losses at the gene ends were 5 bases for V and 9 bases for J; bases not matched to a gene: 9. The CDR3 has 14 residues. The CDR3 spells CSAVGTGGSSPLHF. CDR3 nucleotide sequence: TGCAGTGCTGTTGGGACAGGAGGTAGTTCACCCCTCCACTTT.

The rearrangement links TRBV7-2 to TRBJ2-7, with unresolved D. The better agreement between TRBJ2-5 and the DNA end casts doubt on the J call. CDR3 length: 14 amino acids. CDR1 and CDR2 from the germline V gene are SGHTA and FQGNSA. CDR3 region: CASSSRPSQETQYF. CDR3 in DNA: TGTGCCAGCAGCTCCCGTCCCAGTCAGGAGACCCAGTACTTC.

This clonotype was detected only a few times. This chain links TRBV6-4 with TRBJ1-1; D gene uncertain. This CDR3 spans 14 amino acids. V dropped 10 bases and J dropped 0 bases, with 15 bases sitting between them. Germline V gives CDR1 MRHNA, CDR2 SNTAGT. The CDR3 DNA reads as TGTGCCACCCGGTGGGATGTTATGAACACTGAAGCTTTCTTT. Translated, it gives CATRWDVMNTEAFF.

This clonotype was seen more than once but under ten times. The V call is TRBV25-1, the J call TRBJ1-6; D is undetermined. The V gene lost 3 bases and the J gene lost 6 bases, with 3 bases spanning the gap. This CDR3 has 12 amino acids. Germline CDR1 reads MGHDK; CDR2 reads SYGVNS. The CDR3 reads CASSEPNSPLHF. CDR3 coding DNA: TGTGCCAGCAGTGAGCCTAATTCACCCCTCCACTTT.

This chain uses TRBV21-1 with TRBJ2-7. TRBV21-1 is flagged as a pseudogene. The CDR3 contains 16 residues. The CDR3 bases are TGTGCCAGCAGCATACGTTCGGACAGGGGTTCCTACGAGCAGTACTTC. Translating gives CASSIRSDRGSYEQYF.

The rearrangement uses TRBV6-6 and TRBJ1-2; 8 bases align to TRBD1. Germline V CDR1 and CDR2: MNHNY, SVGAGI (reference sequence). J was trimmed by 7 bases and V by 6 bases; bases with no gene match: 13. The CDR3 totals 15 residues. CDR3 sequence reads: CASRGTGQGTGGYTF. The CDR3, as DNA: TGTGCCAGCAGAGGCACCGGACAGGGAACGGGTGGCTACACCTTC.

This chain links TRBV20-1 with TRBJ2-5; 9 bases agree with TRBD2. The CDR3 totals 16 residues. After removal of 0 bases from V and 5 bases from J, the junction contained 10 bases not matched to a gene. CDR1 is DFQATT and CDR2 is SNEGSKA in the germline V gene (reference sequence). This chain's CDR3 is CSARDPERGDSETQYF. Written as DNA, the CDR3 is TGCAGTGCTAGAGATCCCGAGCGGGGGGATTCGGAGACCCAGTACTTC.

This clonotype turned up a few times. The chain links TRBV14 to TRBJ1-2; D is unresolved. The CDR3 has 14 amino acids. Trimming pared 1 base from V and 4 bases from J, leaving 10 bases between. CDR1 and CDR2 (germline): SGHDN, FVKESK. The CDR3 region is CASSQVAQPYGYTF. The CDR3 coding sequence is TGTGCCAGCAGCCAAGTAGCGCAGCCCTATGGCTACACCTTC.

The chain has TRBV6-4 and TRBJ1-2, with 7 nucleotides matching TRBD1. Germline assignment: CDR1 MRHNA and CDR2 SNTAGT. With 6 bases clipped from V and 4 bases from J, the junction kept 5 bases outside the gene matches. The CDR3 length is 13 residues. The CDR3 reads CASSQQGTYGYTF. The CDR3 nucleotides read TGTGCCAGCAGCCAACAGGGGACCTATGGCTACACCTTC.

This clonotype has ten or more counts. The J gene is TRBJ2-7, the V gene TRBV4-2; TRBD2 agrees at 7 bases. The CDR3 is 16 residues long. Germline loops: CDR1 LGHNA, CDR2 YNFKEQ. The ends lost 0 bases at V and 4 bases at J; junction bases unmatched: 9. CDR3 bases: TGTGCCAGCAGCCAAGATTTGAGCGGGGACGCTTACGAGCAGTACTTC. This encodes CASSQDLSGDAYEQYF.

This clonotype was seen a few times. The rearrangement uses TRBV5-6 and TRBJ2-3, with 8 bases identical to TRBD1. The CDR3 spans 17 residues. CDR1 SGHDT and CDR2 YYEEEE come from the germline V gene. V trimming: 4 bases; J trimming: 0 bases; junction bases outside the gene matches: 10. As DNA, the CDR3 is TGTGCCAGCAGCCGGGAAAGGGACAGGATAAGCACAGATACGCAGTATTTT. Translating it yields CASSRERDRISTDTQYF. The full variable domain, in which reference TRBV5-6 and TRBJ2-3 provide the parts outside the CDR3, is DAGVTQSPTHLIKTRGQQVTLRCSPKSGHDTVSWYQQALGQGPQFIFQYYEEEERQRGNFPDRFSGHQFPNYSSELNVNALLLGDSALYLCASSRERDRISTDTQYFGPGTRLTVL.

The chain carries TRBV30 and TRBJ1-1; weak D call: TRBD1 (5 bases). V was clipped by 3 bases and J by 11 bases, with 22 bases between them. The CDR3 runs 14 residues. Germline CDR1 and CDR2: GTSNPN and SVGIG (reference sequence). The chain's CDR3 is CAWRAGFSVLKAFF. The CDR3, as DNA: TGTGCCTGGAGGGCAGGGTTTTCAGTTTTGAAGGCTTTCTTT.

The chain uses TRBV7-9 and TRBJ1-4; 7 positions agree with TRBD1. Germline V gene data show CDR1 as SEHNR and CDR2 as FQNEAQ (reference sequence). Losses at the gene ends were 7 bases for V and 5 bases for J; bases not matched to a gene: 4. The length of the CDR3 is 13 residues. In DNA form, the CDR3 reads TGTGCCAGCACAGGGGGGGTGAATGAAAAACTGTTTTTT. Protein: CASTGGVNEKLFF.

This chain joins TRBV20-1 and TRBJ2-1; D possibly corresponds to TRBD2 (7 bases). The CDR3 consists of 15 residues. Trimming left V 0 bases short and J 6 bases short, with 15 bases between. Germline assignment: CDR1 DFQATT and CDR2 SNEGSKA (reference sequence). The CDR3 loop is CSARDGGGHPNEQFF. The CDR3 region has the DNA TGCAGTGCTAGAGATGGGGGGGGCCACCCCAATGAGCAGTTCTTC.

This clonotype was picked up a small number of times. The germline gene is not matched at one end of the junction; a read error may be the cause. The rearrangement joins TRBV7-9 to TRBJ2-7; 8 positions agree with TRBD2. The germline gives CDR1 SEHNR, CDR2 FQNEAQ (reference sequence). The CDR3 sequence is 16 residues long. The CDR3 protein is CASTLSGGQNPYEQYF. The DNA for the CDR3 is TGTGCCAGCACCTTAAGCGGGGGCCAAAATCCTTACGAGCAGTACTTC.

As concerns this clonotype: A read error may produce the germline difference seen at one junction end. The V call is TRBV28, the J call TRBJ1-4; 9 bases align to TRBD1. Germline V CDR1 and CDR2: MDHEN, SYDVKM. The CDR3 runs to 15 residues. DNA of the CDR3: TGTGCCGGCAGTACCAAGGGACAGGGTCCCGAAAAACTGTTTTTT. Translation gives CAGSTKGQGPEKLFF.

The DNA of the CDR3 is TGTGCCAGCTCCCTTCGGACTAGCGGGACCTCAGATACGCAGTATTTT. Encoded protein: CASSLRTSGTSDTQYF. The V call is TRBV18, the J call TRBJ2-3, with 12 bases lining up with TRBD2. Germline assignment: CDR1 KGHSH and CDR2 LQKENI. V shed 6 bases, J shed 4 bases, and the junction held 8 bases outside the gene matches. This CDR3 region has 16 residues. The whole variable domain, remainder taken from reference TRBV18 and TRBJ2-3, is NAGVMQNPRHLVRRRGQEARLRCSPMKGHSHVYWYRQLPEEGLKFMVYLQKENIIDESGMPKERFSAEFPKEGPSILRIQQVVRGDSAAYFCASSLRTSGTSDTQYFGPGTRLTVL.